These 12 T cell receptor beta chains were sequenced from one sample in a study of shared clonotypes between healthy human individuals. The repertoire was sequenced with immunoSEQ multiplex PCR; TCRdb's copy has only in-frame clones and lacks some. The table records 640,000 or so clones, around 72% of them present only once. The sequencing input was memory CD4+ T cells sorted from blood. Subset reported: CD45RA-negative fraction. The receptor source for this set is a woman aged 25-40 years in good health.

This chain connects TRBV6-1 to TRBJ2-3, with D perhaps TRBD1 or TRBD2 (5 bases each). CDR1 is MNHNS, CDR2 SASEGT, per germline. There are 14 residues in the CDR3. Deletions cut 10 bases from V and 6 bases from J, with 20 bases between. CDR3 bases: TGTGCCACCCTGGGGACCGCCTCGGCCGATACGCAGTATTTT. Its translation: CATLGTASADTQYF.

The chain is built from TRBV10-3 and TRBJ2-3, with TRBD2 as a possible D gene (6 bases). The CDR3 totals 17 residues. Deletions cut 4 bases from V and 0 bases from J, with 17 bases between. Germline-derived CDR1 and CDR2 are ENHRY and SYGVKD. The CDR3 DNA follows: TGTGCCATCAGTGCTAAGGCGGGACCTTCTAGCACAGATACGCAGTATTTT. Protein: CAISAKAGPSSTDTQYF.

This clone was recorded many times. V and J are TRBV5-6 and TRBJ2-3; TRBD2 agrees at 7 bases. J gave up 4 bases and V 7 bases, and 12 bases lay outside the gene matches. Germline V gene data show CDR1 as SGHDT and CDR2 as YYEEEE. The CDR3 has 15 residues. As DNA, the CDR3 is TGTGCCAGCGGTGTGGGGGAGGGCCCGGCAGATACGCAGTATTTT. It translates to CASGVGEGPADTQYF.

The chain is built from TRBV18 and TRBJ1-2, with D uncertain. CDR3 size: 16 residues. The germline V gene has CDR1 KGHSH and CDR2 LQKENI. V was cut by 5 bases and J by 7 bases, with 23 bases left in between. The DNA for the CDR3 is TGTGCCAGCTCAGCAGTTCCAGGCCCGGTAGGGAGTGGCTACACCTTC. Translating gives CASSAVPGPVGSGYTF.

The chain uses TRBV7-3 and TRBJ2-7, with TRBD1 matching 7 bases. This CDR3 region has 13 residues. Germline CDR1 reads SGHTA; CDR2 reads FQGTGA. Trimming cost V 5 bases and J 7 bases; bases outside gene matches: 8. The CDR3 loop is CASSETDRREQYF. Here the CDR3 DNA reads TGTGCCAGCAGCGAAACGGACAGGAGGGAGCAGTACTTC.

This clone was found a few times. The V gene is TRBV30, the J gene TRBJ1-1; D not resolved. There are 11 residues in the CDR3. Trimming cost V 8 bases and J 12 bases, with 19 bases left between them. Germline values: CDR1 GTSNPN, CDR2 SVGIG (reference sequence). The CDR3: CARSLGSRTFF. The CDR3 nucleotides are TGTGCCCGCTCCCTAGGGTCGCGGACTTTCTTT.

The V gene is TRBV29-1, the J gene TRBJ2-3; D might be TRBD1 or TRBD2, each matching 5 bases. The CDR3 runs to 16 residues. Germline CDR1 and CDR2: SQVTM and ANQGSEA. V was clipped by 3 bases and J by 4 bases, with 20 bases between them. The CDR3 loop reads CSVEDGDLVGSDTQYF. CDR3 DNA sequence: TGCAGCGTTGAGGATGGGGACCTGGTAGGTTCAGATACGCAGTATTTT.

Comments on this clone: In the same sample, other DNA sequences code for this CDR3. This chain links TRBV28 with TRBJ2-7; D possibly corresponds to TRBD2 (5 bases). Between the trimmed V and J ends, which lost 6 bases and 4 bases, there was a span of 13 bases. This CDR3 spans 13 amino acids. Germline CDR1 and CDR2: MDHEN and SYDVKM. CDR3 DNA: TGTGCCAGCAGCCCCTCTAGAGGGTACGAGCAGTACTTC. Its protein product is CASSPSRGYEQYF.

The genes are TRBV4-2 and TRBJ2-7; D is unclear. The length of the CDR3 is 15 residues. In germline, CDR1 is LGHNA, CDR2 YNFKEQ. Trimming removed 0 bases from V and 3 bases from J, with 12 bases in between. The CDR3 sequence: CASSQDRTAFYEQYF. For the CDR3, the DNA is TGTGCCAGCAGCCAAGATCGAACGGCCTTCTACGAGCAGTACTTC.

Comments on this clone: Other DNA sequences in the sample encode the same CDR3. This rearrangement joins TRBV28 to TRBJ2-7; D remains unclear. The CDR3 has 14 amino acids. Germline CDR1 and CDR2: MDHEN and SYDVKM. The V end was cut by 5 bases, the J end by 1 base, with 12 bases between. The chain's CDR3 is CASSNRVGSYEQYF. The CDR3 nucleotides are TGTGCCAGCAGTAACAGAGTTGGATCCTACGAGCAGTACTTC.

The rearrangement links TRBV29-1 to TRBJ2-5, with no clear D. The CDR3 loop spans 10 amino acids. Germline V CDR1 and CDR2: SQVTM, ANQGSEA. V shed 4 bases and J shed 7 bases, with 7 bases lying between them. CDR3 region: CSVVHGTQYF. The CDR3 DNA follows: TGCAGCGTTGTACATGGGACCCAGTACTTC.

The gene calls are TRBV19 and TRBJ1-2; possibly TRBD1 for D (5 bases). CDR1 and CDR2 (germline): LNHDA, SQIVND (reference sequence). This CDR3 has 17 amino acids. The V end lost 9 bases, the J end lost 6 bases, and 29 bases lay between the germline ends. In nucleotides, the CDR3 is TGTGCCAGCACCGACAGAGGACAAGGACTCACACGGGATGGCTACACCTTC. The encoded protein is CASTDRGQGLTRDGYTF.